The source of this T cell receptor (beta chain) is a study of shared clonotypes between healthy human individuals. Findings and limits, study-wide: Generally, naive subsets came out with larger estimated richness than memory subsets. Clonotypes not shared had lower generation probabilities than those common to all four donors.

The table came from immunoSEQ multiplex PCR; TCRdb's copy has only in-frame clones and leaves some out. The sample holds roughly 1,000,000 clones; 75% to 80% are singletons and the top ten take more than 0.5%. Note on this clone: Its antigen is currently unknown.

The ends were cut back, 2 bases at V and 7 bases at J, with 18 bases in the middle. Germline loops: CDR1 LNHDA, CDR2 SQIVND (reference sequence). The CDR3 has 16 residues. This chain joins TRBV19 and TRBJ1-5; D is unresolved. The sequenced material came from memory CD4+ T cells from PBMCs. Subset specified: CD45RA-negative fraction. The TCR sequence derives from a man aged 18 to 29 in good health. Some clones in this sample may be carry-over from other donors' samples. The CDR3 DNA reads TGTGCCAGTAGTATACCGGCAGCCCCGTCCCCCCAGCCCCAGCATTTT. Translating gives CASSIPAAPSPQPQHF.